This TCR beta chain was identified during a study of blood T cell repertoires in COVID-19. Clones were read by immunoSEQ multiplex PCR, and TCRdb kept only the in-frame ones, dropping some. The data contain about 70,000 clones, roughly 91% of them singletons. This clone was seen only once. What was sequenced was peripheral blood. The receptor was isolated from a woman between 18 and 30 years old with acute or convalescent COVID-19.

CDR3 DNA sequence: TGTGCCAGCAGCCAAACCCCCACAACAATTTCTCTGGAGACCCAGTACTTC. It yields the protein CASSQTPTTISLETQYF. This sequence joins TRBV6-2 or TRBV6-3 and TRBJ2-5; D is ambiguous. The length of the CDR3 is 17 residues. Germline V lookup: CDR1 MNHEY, CDR2 SVGEGT. Trimming left V 6 bases short and J 5 bases short, with 25 bases between.